These T cell receptor beta chains were read from a single sample in a study of cytomegalovirus exposure and HLA in healthy donors. This table comes from immunoSEQ multiplex PCR, and its TCRdb copy is limited to in-frame clones, with some not included. The table includes 130,000 to 150,000 clones, 84% detected once. The material sequenced was PBMCs. The receptors shown here come from a boy between 2 and 10 years old in good health and CMV-seronegative. Both conserved end residues are part of each CDR3. Fields, in order: J gene, D gene, V gene, clone size, CDR3 DNA, CDR3 protein. The D gene is left open where the match is weak. Clone size, where shown, is once, few, many, or a class for clones that have expanded.

J gene: TRBJ2-4; D gene: NA; V gene: TRBV6-1; clone size: NA; CDR3 DNA: TGTGCCAGCAGGGGGGGAAACATTCAGTACTTC; CDR3 protein: CASRGGNIQYF
J gene: TRBJ2-5; D gene: TRBD1; V gene: TRBV6-6; clone size: NA; CDR3 DNA: TGTGCCAGCAGAGCCCGGGACAGGGACCAAGAGACCCAGTACTTC; CDR3 protein: CASRARDRDQETQYF
J gene: TRBJ2-4; D gene: NA; V gene: TRBV9; clone size: NA; CDR3 DNA: TGTGCCAGCAGCGTATCTCTCCCCGGGGCCAAAAACATTCAGTACTTC; CDR3 protein: CASSVSLPGAKNIQYF
J gene: TRBJ2-7; D gene: NA; V gene: TRBV5-6; clone size: NA; CDR3 DNA: TGTGCCAGCAGCGTATCATTAAGGGGCAGATTCTACGAGCAGTACTTC; CDR3 protein: CASSVSLRGRFYEQYF
J gene: TRBJ2-1; D gene: TRBD2; V gene: TRBV7-2; clone size: NA; CDR3 DNA: TGTGCCAGCAGCTCACAGAAAGCGGGGGTCGGGTTCTTC; CDR3 protein: CASSSQKAGVGFF
J gene: TRBJ2-1; D gene: TRBD1; V gene: TRBV2; clone size: once; CDR3 DNA: TGTGCCAGCATCCCACAGGGGGGTCAGCAGTTCTTC; CDR3 protein: CASIPQGGQQFF
J gene: TRBJ2-7; D gene: NA; V gene: TRBV28; clone size: NA; CDR3 DNA: TGTGCCAGCAGTATTTTTAGTGGGGCAACGGACTACGAGCAGTACTTC; CDR3 protein: CASSIFSGATDYEQYF
J gene: TRBJ2-7; D gene: TRBD2; V gene: TRBV10-3; clone size: NA; CDR3 DNA: TGTGCCATCAGTGACCCTGGAACCGGGACTAGCGACATTAGGCAGTACTTC; CDR3 protein: CAISDPGTGTSDIRQYF
J gene: TRBJ2-7; D gene: NA; V gene: TRBV28; clone size: once; CDR3 DNA: TGTGCCAGCAGTTTAGGTCCCGCGGGGCCTCCTTCCTACGAGCAGTACTTC; CDR3 protein: CASSLGPAGPPSYEQYF
J gene: TRBJ1-2; D gene: NA; V gene: TRBV5-1; clone size: few; CDR3 DNA: TGCGCCAGCAGCTTTGAGGCCTATGGCTACACCTTC; CDR3 protein: CASSFEAYGYTF
J gene: TRBJ2-4; D gene: NA; V gene: TRBV14; clone size: NA; CDR3 DNA: TGTGCCAGCAGCCTGCAGGCGGGCCAAAACATTCAGTACTTC; CDR3 protein: CASSLQAGQNIQYF
J gene: TRBJ2-7; D gene: TRBD2; V gene: TRBV19; clone size: NA; CDR3 DNA: TGTGCCAGTAGTACACTAGCGGGGGTTTCCTACGAGCAGTACTTC; CDR3 protein: CASSTLAGVSYEQYF
J gene: TRBJ1-5; D gene: TRBD1; V gene: TRBV10-3; clone size: NA; CDR3 DNA: TGTGCCATCAGTGGGGGAAGAGACAGGGACCAGCCCCAGCATTTT; CDR3 protein: CAISGGRDRDQPQHF
J gene: TRBJ2-2; D gene: TRBD1; V gene: TRBV13; clone size: NA; CDR3 DNA: TGTGCCAGCAGCCGACAGGGAGTGAGCGGGGAGCTGTTTTTT; CDR3 protein: CASSRQGVSGELFF
J gene: TRBJ1-1; D gene: TRBD1; V gene: TRBV6-5; clone size: few; CDR3 DNA: TGTGCCAGCACTAGGACAGGGGAAGCTTTCTTT; CDR3 protein: CASTRTGEAFF
J gene: TRBJ2-1; D gene: NA; V gene: TRBV6-5; clone size: NA; CDR3 DNA: TGTGCCAGCAGTTACGCAGGGGACGCCGCCAATGAGCAGTTCTTC; CDR3 protein: CASSYAGDAANEQFF
J gene: TRBJ1-4; D gene: NA; V gene: TRBV7-9; clone size: NA; CDR3 DNA: TGTGCCAGCAGCTTTATCAGGGGTAGGAATGAAAAACTGTTTTTT; CDR3 protein: CASSFIRGRNEKLFF
J gene: TRBJ2-7; D gene: NA; V gene: TRBV7-2; clone size: NA; CDR3 DNA: TGTGCCAGCAGACACGTCGTCAGGTTAAGCTCCTACGAGCAGTACTTC; CDR3 protein: CASRHVVRLSSYEQYF
J gene: TRBJ2-1; D gene: TRBD2; V gene: TRBV29-1; clone size: once; CDR3 DNA: TGCAGCGTTGAAGGAGGACTAGCGGGGCCCAATGAGCAGTTCTTC; CDR3 protein: CSVEGGLAGPNEQFF
J gene: TRBJ2-7; D gene: TRBD1; V gene: TRBV5-1; clone size: NA; CDR3 DNA: TGCGCCAGCGGGACAGGGGGAACCTACGAGCAGTACTTC; CDR3 protein: CASGTGGTYEQYF
J gene: TRBJ2-3; D gene: NA; V gene: TRBV10-3; clone size: NA; CDR3 DNA: TGTGCCATCAGTGAAAGCGGCGGGACAGATACGCAGTATTTT; CDR3 protein: CAISESGGTDTQYF
J gene: TRBJ2-7; D gene: TRBD1; V gene: TRBV9; clone size: NA; CDR3 DNA: TGTGCCAGCAGCCCCGGGACAGGGGACCACGAGCAGTACTTC; CDR3 protein: CASSPGTGDHEQYF
J gene: TRBJ2-5; D gene: TRBD2; V gene: TRBV28; clone size: NA; CDR3 DNA: TGTGCCAGCACTAAGATGAGACTAGCGGGAGGCGGGGAGACCCAGTACTTC; CDR3 protein: CASTKMRLAGGGETQYF